These 5 T cell receptor beta chains share one sample of origin, sequenced in a study of blood T cell repertoires in COVID-19. Repertoires were generated with immunoSEQ multiplex PCR, while TCRdb's copy carries only in-frame clones and drops some. The sample records fewer than 250,000 clones, more than 85% being singletons. The material sequenced was peripheral blood. The receptors shown here come from a man aged 25-45 years with acute or convalescent COVID-19.

The CDR3 sequence is CASSFNRGQTQYF. Written as DNA, the CDR3 is TGTGCCAGCAGTTTCAACAGGGGACAGACCCAGTACTTC. The chain employs TRBV12-3 or TRBV12-4 and TRBJ2-5, with 7 bases lining up with TRBD1. The ends lost 3 bases at V and 6 bases at J; junction bases unmatched: 4. The CDR3 is 13 residues long.

The chain recombines TRBV5-1 with TRBJ2-3; tentatively, D is TRBD1 (5 bases). The V gene lost 3 bases and the J gene lost 0 bases, with 11 bases spanning the gap. The CDR3 extends over 15 amino acids. Germline assignment: CDR1 SGHRS and CDR2 YFSETQ. CDR3 nucleotide sequence: TGCGCCAGCAGCTGGGGCTCGTATAGCACAGATACGCAGTATTTT. Translating gives CASSWGSYSTDTQYF. The complete variable domain, with remaining parts taken from reference TRBV5-1 and TRBJ2-3, reads KAGVTQTPRYLIKTRGQQVTLSCSPISGHRSVSWYQQTPGQGLQFLFEYFSETQRNKGNFPGRFSGRQFSNSRSEMNVSTLELGDSALYLCASSWGSYSTDTQYFGPGTRLTVL.

The V call is TRBV4-1, the J call TRBJ2-7; unclear D gene. Germline V lookup: CDR1 MGHRA, CDR2 YSYEKL. This CDR3 has 14 residues. The germline V and J ends were trimmed by 2 bases and 0 bases, with 8 bases remaining between them. In DNA, the CDR3 is TGCGCCAGCAGCCAATATCTCGTCTCCTACGAGCAGTACTTC. The encoded protein is CASSQYLVSYEQYF.

CDR3 sequence: CAISEAGSVRGGTRETQYF. The CDR3 DNA reads as TGTGCCATCAGTGAGGCCGGGAGTGTGCGGGGGGGCACCAGGGAGACCCAGTACTTC. The J gene is TRBJ2-5, the V gene TRBV10-3; TRBD2 matches 9 bases. From germline, CDR1 is ENHRY and CDR2 SYGVKD. Unmatched junction bases numbered 18, after V lost 2 bases and J lost 5 bases. This CDR3 is 19 amino acids long.

The rearrangement uses TRBV5-6 and TRBJ2-7, with D perhaps TRBD1 (6 bases). Trimming stripped 4 bases from V and 2 bases from J, with 19 bases between. Germline-derived CDR1 and CDR2 are SGHDT and YYEEEE. There are 16 residues in the CDR3. DNA of the CDR3: TGTGCCAGCAGCCCGGGGACAAGGTTTAGTGCCTACGAGCAGTACTTC. Protein: CASSPGTRFSAYEQYF.